This T cell receptor (beta chain) was identified in a study of cytomegalovirus exposure and HLA in healthy donors. CDR3 length equals 18 residues. Germline-derived CDR1 and CDR2 are SGHVS and FNYEAQ. V trimming: 4 bases; J trimming: 1 base; junction bases outside the gene matches: 13. Study-wide findings and caveats: An analysis done earlier found most TCR beta V segments productive about 87% or about 30% of the time.

Notes on this clone: What it binds is not known.

The PCR was carried out with 60 Vbeta primers and 13 Jbeta primers. Produced via immunoSEQ multiplex PCR; TCRdb's table is partial and in-frame only. The sample records about 160,000 clones, roughly 89% being singletons. Sample: PBMCs. The rearrangement links TRBV7-6 to TRBJ2-5, with 9 positions matching TRBD1. The sequence came from a woman aged 25 to 39 in good health and CMV-seronegative. CDR3 coding DNA: TGTGCCAGCAGCTCCTTCCATTCCGGGACAGGGCTCCAAGAGACCCAGTACTTC. As protein: CASSSFHSGTGLQETQYF.